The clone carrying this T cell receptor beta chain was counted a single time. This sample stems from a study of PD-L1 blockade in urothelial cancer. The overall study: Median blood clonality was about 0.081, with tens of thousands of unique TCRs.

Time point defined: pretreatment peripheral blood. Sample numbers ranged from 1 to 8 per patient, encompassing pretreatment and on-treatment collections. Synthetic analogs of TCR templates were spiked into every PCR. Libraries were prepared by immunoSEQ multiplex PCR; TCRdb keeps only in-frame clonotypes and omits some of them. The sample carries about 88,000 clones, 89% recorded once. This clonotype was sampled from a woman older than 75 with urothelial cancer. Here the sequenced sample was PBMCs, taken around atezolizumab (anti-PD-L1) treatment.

For the CDR3, the DNA is TGCGCCAGCAGCCTTAGCGGGAAGAACACCGGGGAGCTGTTTTTT. Its translation: CASSLSGKNTGELFF. The chain links TRBV5-1 to TRBJ2-2, with 8 bases lining up with TRBD2. The germline gives CDR1 SGHRS, CDR2 YFSETQ. V lost 4 bases and J lost 1; bases outside the gene matches: 3. CDR3 size: 15 residues.